This T cell receptor beta chain is drawn from a study of vaccination and CD4 T cells after COVID-19. Sample time point: late sampling 161 to 241 days after vaccination in a few convalescent patients. Treatment given: roughly 10-day PBMC culture with coronavirus spike peptide pools or control peptides (ViraFEST assay). CDR3 length: 14 residues. Germline loops: CDR1 DFQATT, CDR2 SNEGSKA (reference sequence). Deletions cut 0 bases from V and 6 bases from J, with 11 bases between. To note about this clonotype: As yet, its antigen is unknown.

Once obtained from cultured CD4+ T cells, the DNA was sequenced using the Oncomine TCR Beta short-read assay. One entry per CDR3 protein, called by TCRdb with MiXCR from the PCR reads. The sample holds about 25,000 distinct CDR3 sequences; approximately 28% are singletons and the top ten take around 7.5%. This chain connects TRBV20-1 to TRBJ1-4, with D tentatively TRBD1 (6 bases). The sequence was obtained from a human donor who had recovered from COVID-19. The starting material was CD4+ T cells from blood, cultured in vitro, obtained about 7 months after SARS-CoV-2 vaccination. The CDR3 coding sequence is TGCAGTGCTAGAGACGGGGGCGCCGATGAAAAACTGTTTTTT. This codes for CSARDGGADEKLFF.